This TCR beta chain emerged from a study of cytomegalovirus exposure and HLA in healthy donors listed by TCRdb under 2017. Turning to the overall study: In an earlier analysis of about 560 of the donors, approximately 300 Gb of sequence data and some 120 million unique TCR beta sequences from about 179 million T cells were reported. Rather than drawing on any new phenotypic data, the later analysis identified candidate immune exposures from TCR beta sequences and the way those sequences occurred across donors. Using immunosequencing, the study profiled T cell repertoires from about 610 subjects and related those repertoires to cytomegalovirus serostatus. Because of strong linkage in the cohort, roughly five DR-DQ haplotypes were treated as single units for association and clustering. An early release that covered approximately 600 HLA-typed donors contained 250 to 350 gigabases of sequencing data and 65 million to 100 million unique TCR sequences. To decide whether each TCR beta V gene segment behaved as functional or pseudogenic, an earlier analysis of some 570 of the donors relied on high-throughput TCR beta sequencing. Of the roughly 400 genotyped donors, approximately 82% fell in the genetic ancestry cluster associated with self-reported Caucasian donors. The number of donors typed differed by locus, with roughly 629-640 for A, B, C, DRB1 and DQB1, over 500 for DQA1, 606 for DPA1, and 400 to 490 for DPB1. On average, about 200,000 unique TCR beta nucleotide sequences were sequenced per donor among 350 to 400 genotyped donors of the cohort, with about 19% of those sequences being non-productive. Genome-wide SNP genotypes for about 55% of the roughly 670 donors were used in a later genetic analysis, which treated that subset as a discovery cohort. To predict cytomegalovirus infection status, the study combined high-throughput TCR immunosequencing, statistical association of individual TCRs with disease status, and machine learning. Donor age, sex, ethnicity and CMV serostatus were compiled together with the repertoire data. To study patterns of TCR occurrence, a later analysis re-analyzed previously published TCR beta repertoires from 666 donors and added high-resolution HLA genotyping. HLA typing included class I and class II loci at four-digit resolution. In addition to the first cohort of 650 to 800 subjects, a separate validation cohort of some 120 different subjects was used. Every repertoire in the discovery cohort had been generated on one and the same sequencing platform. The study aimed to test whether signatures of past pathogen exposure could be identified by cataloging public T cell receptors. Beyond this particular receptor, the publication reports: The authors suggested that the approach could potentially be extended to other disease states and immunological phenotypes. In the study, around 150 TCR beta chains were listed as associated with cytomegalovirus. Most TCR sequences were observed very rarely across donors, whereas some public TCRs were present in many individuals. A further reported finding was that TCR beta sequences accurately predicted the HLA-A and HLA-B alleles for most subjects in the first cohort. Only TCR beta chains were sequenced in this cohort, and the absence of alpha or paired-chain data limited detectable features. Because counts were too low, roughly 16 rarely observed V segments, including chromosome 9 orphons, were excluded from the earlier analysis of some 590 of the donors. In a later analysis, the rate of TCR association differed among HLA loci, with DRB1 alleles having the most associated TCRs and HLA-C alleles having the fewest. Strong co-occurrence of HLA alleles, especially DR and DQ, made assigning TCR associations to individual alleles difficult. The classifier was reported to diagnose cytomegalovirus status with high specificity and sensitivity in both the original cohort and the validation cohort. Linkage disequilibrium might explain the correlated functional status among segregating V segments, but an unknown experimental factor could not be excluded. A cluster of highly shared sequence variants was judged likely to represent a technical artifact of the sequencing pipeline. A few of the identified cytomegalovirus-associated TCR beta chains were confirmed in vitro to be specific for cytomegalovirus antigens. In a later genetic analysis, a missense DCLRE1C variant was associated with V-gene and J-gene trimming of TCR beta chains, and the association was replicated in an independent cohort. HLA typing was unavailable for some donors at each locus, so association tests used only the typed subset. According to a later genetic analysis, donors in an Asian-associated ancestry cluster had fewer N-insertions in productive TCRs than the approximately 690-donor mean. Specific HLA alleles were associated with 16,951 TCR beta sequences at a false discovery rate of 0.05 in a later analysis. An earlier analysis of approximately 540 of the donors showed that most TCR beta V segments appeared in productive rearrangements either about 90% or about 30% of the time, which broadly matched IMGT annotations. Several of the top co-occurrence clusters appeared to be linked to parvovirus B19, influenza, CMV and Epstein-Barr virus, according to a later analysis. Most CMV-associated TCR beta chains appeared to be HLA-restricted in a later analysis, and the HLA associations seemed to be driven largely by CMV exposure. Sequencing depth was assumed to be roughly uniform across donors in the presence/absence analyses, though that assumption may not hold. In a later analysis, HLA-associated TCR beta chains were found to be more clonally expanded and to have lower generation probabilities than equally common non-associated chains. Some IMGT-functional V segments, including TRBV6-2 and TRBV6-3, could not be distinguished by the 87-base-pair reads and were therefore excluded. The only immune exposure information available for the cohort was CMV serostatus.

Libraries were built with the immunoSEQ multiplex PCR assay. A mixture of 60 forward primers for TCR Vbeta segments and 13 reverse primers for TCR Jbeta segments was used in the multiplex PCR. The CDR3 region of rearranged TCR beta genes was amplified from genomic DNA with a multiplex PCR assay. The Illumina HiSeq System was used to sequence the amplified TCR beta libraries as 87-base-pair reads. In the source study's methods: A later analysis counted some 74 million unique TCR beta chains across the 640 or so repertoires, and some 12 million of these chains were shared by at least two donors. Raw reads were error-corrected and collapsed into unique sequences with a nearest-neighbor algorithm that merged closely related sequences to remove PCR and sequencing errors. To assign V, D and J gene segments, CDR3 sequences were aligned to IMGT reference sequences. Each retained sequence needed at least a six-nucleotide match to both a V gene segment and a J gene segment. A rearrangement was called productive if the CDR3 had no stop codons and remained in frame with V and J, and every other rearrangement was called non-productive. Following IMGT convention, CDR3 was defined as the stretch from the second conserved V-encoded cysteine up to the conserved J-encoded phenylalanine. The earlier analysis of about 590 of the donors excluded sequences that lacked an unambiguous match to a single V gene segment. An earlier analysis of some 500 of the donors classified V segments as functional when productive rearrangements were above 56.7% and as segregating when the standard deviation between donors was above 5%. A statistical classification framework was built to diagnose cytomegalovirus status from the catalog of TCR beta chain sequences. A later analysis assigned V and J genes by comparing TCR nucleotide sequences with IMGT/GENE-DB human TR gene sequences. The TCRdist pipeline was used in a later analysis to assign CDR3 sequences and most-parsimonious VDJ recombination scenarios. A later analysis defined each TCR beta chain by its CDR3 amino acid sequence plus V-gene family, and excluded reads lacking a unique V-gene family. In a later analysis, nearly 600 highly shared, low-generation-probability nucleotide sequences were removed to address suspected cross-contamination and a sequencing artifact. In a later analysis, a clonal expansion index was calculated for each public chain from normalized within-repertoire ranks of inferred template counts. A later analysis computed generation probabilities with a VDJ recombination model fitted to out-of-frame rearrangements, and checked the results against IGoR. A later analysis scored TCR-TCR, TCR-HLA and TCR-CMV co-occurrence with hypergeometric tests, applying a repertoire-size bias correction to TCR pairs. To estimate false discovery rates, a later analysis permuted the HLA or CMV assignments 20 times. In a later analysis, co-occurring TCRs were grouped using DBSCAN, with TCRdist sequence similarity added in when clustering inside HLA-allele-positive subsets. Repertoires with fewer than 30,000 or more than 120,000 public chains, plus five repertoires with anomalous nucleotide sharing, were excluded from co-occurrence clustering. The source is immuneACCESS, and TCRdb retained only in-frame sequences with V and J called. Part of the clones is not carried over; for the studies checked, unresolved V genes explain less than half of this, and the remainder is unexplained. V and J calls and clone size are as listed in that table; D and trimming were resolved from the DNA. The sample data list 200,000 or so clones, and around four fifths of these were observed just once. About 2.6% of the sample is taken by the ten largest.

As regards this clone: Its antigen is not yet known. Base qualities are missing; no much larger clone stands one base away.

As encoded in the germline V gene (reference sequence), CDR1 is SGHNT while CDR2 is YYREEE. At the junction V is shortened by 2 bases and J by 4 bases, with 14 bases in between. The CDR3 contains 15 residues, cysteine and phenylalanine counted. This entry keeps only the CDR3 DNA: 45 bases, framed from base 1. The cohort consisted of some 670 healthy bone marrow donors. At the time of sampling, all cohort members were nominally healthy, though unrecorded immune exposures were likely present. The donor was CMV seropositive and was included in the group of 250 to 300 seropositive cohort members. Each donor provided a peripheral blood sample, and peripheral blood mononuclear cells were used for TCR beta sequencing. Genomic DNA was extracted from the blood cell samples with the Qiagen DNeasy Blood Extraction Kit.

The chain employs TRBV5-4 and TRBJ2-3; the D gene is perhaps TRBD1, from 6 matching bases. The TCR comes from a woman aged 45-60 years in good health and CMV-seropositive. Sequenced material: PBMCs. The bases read TGTGCCAGCAGCTTCATTACAGGGACCCCAGATACGCAGTATTTT. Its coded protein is CASSFITGTPDTQYF.